This T cell receptor (beta chain) originates from a study of blood T cell repertoires in COVID-19. Study details: The analysed material was cDNA or gDNA that came from T cells, B-cell-depleted T cells, or PBMCs.

The germline V gene encodes CDR1 SGHRS and CDR2 YFSETQ. V lost 4 bases and J lost 2; bases outside the gene matches: 7. The CDR3 loop spans 15 amino acids. Assay used: immunoSEQ multiplex PCR; TCRdb lists only in-frame clones, some missing. The repertoire holds 55,000 to 90,000 clones, with around 92% as singletons. The clonotype comes from a human donor with active COVID-19. The donor label of this sample is uncertain. The chain combines TRBV5-1 with TRBJ2-7; 9 bases agree with TRBD2. Sequenced: peripheral blood. DNA for the CDR3: TGCGCCAGCAGCCGGAGCGGGAGGTCCACCTACGAGCAGTACTTC. Encoded protein: CASSRSGRSTYEQYF. The complete variable domain, with remaining parts taken from reference TRBV5-1 and TRBJ2-7, reads KAGVTQTPRYLIKTRGQQVTLSCSPISGHRSVSWYQQTPGQGLQFLFEYFSETQRNKGNFPGRFSGRQFSNSRSEMNVSTLELGDSALYLCASSRSGRSTYEQYFGPGTRLTVT.